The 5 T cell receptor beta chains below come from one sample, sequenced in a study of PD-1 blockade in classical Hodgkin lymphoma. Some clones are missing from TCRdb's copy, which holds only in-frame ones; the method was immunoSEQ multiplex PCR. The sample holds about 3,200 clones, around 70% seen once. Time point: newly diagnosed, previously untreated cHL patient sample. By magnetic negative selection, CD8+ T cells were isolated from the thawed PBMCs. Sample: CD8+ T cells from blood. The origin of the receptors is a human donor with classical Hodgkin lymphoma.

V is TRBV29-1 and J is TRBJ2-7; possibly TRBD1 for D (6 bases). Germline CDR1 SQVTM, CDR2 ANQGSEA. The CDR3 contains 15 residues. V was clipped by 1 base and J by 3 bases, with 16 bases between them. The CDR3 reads CSVEGLGGGGYEQYF. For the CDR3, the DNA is TGCAGCGTTGAAGGCCTAGGGGGTGGGGGCTACGAGCAGTACTTC.

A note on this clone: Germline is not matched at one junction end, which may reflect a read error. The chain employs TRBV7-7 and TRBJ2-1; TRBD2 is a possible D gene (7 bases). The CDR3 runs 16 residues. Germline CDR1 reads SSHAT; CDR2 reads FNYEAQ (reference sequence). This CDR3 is CASSVAPQGGGNEQFF. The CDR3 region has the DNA TGTGCCAGCAGCGTAGCGCCTCAGGGAGGGGGCAATGAGCAGTTCTTC.

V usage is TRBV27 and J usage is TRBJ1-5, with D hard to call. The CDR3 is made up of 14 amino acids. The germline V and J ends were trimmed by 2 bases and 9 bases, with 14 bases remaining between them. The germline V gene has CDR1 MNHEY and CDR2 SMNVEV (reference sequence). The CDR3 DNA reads TGTGCCAGCAGTTTAACGGGTCAACGGTCGCCCCAGCATTTT. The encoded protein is CASSLTGQRSPQHF.

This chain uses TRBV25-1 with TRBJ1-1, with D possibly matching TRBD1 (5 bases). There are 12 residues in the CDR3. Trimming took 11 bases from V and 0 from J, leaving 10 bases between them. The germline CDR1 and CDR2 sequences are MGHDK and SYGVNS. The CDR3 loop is CAPKGLNTEAFF. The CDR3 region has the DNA TGTGCCCCCAAGGGGTTGAACACTGAAGCTTTCTTT.

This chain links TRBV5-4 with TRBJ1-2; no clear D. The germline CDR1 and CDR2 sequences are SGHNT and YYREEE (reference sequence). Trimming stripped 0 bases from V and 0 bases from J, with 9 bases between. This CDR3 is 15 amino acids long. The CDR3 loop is CASSLEPGTNYGYTF. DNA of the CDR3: TGTGCCAGCAGCTTGGAGCCAGGAACTAACTATGGCTACACCTTC.